The 23 T cell receptor beta chains below all came from one sample that was sequenced in a study of blood T cell repertoires in COVID-19. Repertoires were generated with immunoSEQ multiplex PCR, while TCRdb's copy carries only in-frame clones and drops some. The top ten clones hold about an eighth of a sample with approximately 250,000 clones, 86% of them seen once. The sample taken for sequencing was peripheral blood. Every receptor here comes from a woman in her sixties or seventies with COVID-19, enrolled during active disease.

The CDR3: CASSDTEYYEQYF. For the CDR3, the DNA is TGCGCCAGCAGCGATACGGAGTACTACGAGCAGTACTTC. This rearrangement joins TRBV5-1 to TRBJ2-7; D unresolved. The length of the CDR3 is 13 residues. Deletions cut 4 bases from V and 3 bases from J, with 11 bases between. Germline CDR1 is SGHRS and CDR2 is YFSETQ.

The chain recombines TRBV21-1 with TRBJ1-1; no check of the table's D call, TRBD1, against the DNA was made. TRBV21-1 is an annotated pseudogene. The CDR3 has 15 residues. CDR3: CARKKQGTPRTEAFF. For the CDR3, the DNA is TGTGCCAGGAAGAAACAGGGGACTCCCCGAACTGAAGCTTTCTTT.

The rearrangement uses TRBV30 and TRBJ1-2, with D perhaps TRBD1 (6 bases). Looked up from germline, CDR1 is GTSNPN and CDR2 is SVGIG (reference sequence). V lost 7 bases, J lost 4 bases, and 22 bases lay in between. This CDR3 has 15 residues. Written as DNA, the CDR3 is TGTGCCTCACACAGGGACACCGGTTGGGGCTATGGCTACACCTTC. This codes for CASHRDTGWGYGYTF.

The genes are TRBV19 and TRBJ2-3; 9 bases line up with TRBD1. Germline V gene lookup returns CDR1 LNHDA and CDR2 SQIVND (reference sequence). The CDR3 spans 15 residues. Trimming at V came to 1 base and at J to 4 bases, leaving 3 bases not matched to a gene. CDR3 DNA: TGTGCCAGTAGTATAGGGGGACAGGGACCAGATACGCAGTATTTT. The encoded protein is CASSIGGQGPDTQYF.

The rearrangement links TRBV9 to TRBJ1-5, with D uncertain. The V gene's germline CDR1 is SGDLS and CDR2 YYNGEE. This CDR3 contains 17 residues. The V end lost 0 bases, the J end lost 0 bases, and 13 bases lay between the germline ends. The CDR3 loop is CASSVASIPNSNQPQHF. As DNA, the CDR3 is TGTGCCAGCAGCGTAGCTAGCATACCGAATAGCAATCAGCCCCAGCATTTT. Variable domain in full (rest from reference TRBV9 and TRBJ1-5): DSGVTQTPKHLITATGQRVTLRCSPRSGDLSVYWYQQSLDQGLQFLIQYYNGEERAKGNILERFSAQQFPDLHSELNLSSLELGDSALYFCASSVASIPNSNQPQHFGDGTRLSIL.

The rearrangement links TRBV19 to TRBJ1-2; TRBD1 agrees at 7 bases. V lost 7 bases, J lost 0 bases, and 5 bases stayed unmatched. Germline CDR1 reads LNHDA; CDR2 reads SQIVND (reference sequence). CDR3 length: 14 residues. The CDR3, as DNA: TGTGCCAGTAACCCCGGGACAGCTAACTATGGCTACACCTTC. This sequence encodes CASNPGTANYGYTF.

V usage is TRBV6-5 and J usage is TRBJ2-3, with D possibly matching TRBD1 (6 bases). The CDR3 loop spans 14 amino acids. Germline loops: CDR1 MNHEY, CDR2 SVGAGI. V was cut by 4 bases and J by 1 base, with 9 bases left in between. In DNA form, the CDR3 reads TGTGCCAGCAGTTTAGCAGGGGGCACAGATACGCAGTATTTT. This codes for CASSLAGGTDTQYF.

This chain links TRBV19 with TRBJ2-1; D possibly corresponds to TRBD2 (6 bases). Deletions cut 3 bases from V and 5 bases from J, with 11 bases between. Germline CDR1 is LNHDA and CDR2 is SQIVND (reference sequence). The CDR3 has 14 amino acids. The CDR3 nucleotides are TGTGCCAGTAGTATTGTGCGGGGTAACAATGAGCAGTTCTTC. It translates to CASSIVRGNNEQFF.

The CDR3 DNA follows: TGTGCCAGCTCCGGCAGCCTAGCGGATTCCACCGGGGAGCTGTTTTTT. It yields the protein CASSGSLADSTGELFF. V usage is TRBV18 and J usage is TRBJ2-2; 7 bases are a match to TRBD2. The V and J ends lost 6 bases and 4 bases, in that order; junction bases with no gene match: 11. Germline V gene sequence: CDR1 KGHSH, CDR2 LQKENI. The CDR3 is made up of 16 amino acids.

V gene TRBV27 combines with J gene TRBJ2-7; D possibly corresponds to TRBD2 (6 bases). There are 15 residues in the CDR3. Germline values: CDR1 MNHEY, CDR2 SMNVEV (reference sequence). The V and J ends lost 9 bases and 5 bases respectively, with 23 bases between them. CDR3 sequence reads: CASSPPIGGSDEQYF. The CDR3 nucleotides are TGTGCCAGTTCTCCCCCTATCGGGGGATCCGACGAGCAGTACTTC.

V and J are TRBV10-3 and TRBJ1-5; the match to TRBD1 covers 8 bases. The CDR3 has 14 residues. V was pared by 4 bases and J by 4 bases, with 3 bases of the junction left unmatched. Per the germline V gene, CDR1 is ENHRY and CDR2 is SYGVKD. CDR3 sequence: CAISGQGANQPQHF. The CDR3 DNA reads TGTGCCATCAGTGGTCAGGGGGCTAATCAGCCCCAGCATTTT.

The chain links TRBV4-1 to TRBJ1-2; no clear D. Per the germline V gene, CDR1 is MGHRA and CDR2 is YSYEKL. This CDR3 region has 12 residues. V gave up 2 bases and J gave up 6 bases, with 7 bases separating them. The CDR3, as DNA: TGCGCCAGCAGCCAAATCGGGGATGGCTACACCTTC. It encodes CASSQIGDGYTF.

V gene TRBV30 combines with J gene TRBJ2-1; TRBD2 aligns across 9 bases. This CDR3 has 16 residues. The junction had 6 bases not matched to a gene; V was cut back by 1 base and J by 2 bases. From germline, CDR1 is GTSNPN and CDR2 SVGIG (reference sequence). The CDR3 region is CAWSGYSGGPYNEQFF. The CDR3 region has the DNA TGTGCCTGGAGTGGGTATAGCGGGGGCCCCTACAATGAGCAGTTCTTC.

The V call is TRBV3-1 (or the pseudogene TRBV3-2), the J call TRBJ1-1; D possibly corresponds to TRBD1 (6 bases). V lost 2 bases, J lost 7 bases, and 14 bases lay in between. The CDR3 contains 14 residues. Germline assignment: CDR1 LGHDT and CDR2 YNNKEL (reference sequence). For the CDR3, the DNA is TGTGCCAGCAGCCAAAGGGGGGGACCCGGTGAAGCTTTCTTT. It codes for CASSQRGGPGEAFF.

The CDR3 sequence: CASSLGRQGGYEQYF. The CDR3 coding sequence is TGTGCCAGCAGCTTAGGCCGACAGGGAGGCTACGAGCAGTACTTC. The chain links TRBV7-9 to TRBJ2-7; D possibly corresponds to TRBD1 (7 bases). Germline V lookup: CDR1 SEHNR, CDR2 FQNEAQ (reference sequence). This CDR3 is 15 amino acids long. V lost 1 base and J lost 3, with 13 bases in between. Full variable domain (remainder filled in from reference TRBV7-9 and TRBJ2-7): DTGVSQNPRHKITKRGQNVTFRCDPISEHNRLYWYRQTLGQGPEFLTYFQNEAQLEKSRLLSDRFSAERPKGSFSTLEIQRTEQGDSAMYLCASSLGRQGGYEQYFGPGTRLTVT.

The chain has TRBV12-1 and TRBJ1-2. TRBV12-1 is annotated as a pseudogene. This CDR3 region has 16 residues. The CDR3 region has the DNA TGTGCCAGCAGCTCGGACCCCGGGGGGCGGAGGCTTGGCTACACCTTC. Its translation: CASSSDPGGRRLGYTF.

The chain joins TRBV2 to TRBJ1-3, with D perhaps TRBD1 (5 bases). CDR3 length: 13 residues. V was pared by 8 bases and J by 2 bases, with 10 bases between. CDR1 is SNHLY, CDR2 FYNNEI, per germline. The CDR3 spells CASGGGTGNTIYF. The CDR3 nucleotides are TGTGCCAGCGGGGGGGGTACTGGAAACACCATATATTTT.

The rearrangement joins TRBV5-5 to TRBJ2-7; D perhaps matches TRBD2 (6 bases). Per the germline V gene, CDR1 is SGHKS and CDR2 is YYEKEE (reference sequence). The CDR3 consists of 16 residues. Between the trimmed V and J ends, which lost 3 bases and 1 base, there was a span of 17 bases. For the CDR3, the DNA is TGTGCCAGCAGCTCCGACCCTCTTGGGGGGTCCTACGAGCAGTACTTC. This translates into CASSSDPLGGSYEQYF.

This clone occurred a few times. V is TRBV7-6 and J is TRBJ1-2, with D perhaps TRBD1 (5 bases). The germline V gene has CDR1 SGHVS and CDR2 FNYEAQ. The CDR3 sequence is 13 residues long. Trimming took 2 bases from V and 6 from J, leaving 10 bases between them. DNA of the CDR3: TGTGCCAGCAGCTTACAGGGCTGGAATGGCTACACCTTC. It yields the protein CASSLQGWNGYTF.

The genes are TRBV30 and TRBJ2-6; D is uncertain. Germline values: CDR1 GTSNPN, CDR2 SVGIG (reference sequence). The V end was cut by 2 bases, the J end by 0 bases, with 11 bases between. This CDR3 region has 16 residues. The CDR3 nucleotides are TGTGCCTGGAGTCCGCGTCTCACCTCTGGGGCCAACGTCCTGACTTTC. Translation gives CAWSPRLTSGANVLTF.

This clone was recorded once. The chain couples TRBV5-4 to TRBJ1-3; maybe TRBD1 (5 bases). V was clipped by 4 bases and J by 0 bases, with 17 bases between them. Germline assignment: CDR1 SGHNT and CDR2 YYREEE (reference sequence). The CDR3 runs 17 residues. CDR3: CASSPMGGSTSGNTIYF. The CDR3 nucleotides are TGTGCCAGCAGCCCGATGGGGGGATCTACCTCTGGAAACACCATATATTTT.

The chain joins TRBV5-8 to TRBJ1-2; 12 bases are shared with TRBD1. V trimming: 5 bases; J trimming: 2 bases; junction bases outside the gene matches: 13. Germline V gives CDR1 SGHTS, CDR2 YDEGEE. This CDR3 spans 18 amino acids. The CDR3 bases are TGTGCCAGCAGAATACGGGACAGGGGGCCCTCGCGGAACTATGGCTACACCTTC. This translates into CASRIRDRGPSRNYGYTF.

The chain combines TRBV27 with TRBJ2-6, with D perhaps TRBD1 (5 bases). Per germline, CDR1 MNHEY and CDR2 SMNVEV (reference sequence). The CDR3 runs to 14 residues. Trimming took off 5 bases at V and 0 bases at J, with 5 bases between the two ends. CDR3 coding DNA: TGTGCCAGCAGTACAGGCTCTGGGGCCAACGTCCTGACTTTC. It yields the protein CASSTGSGANVLTF.